The entry that follows covers one T cell receptor (beta chain) sequence. Its matching antigen is unknown. The entry originates in a study of monozygotic twins with inflammatory bowel disease. Overall study results and limits: Healthy co-twins had higher TCRbeta inverse Simpson diversity than their IBD twins. Twins classed as concordant or discordant showed no difference in repertoire similarity, possibly from limited power. Among IBD patients, fewer clonotypes were shared with others than among healthy twins, especially with disease activity.

Eight separate reactions for every sample produced the cDNA. TCRdb reprocessed the 5' RACE reads and reports one entry per CDR3 protein, with no DNA. This sample's clone table lists nearly 450,000 distinct CDR3 sequences. The sequencing input was blood. The clonotype was recovered from a human donor with ulcerative colitis or Crohn's disease, or a healthy co-twin of an affected twin (not recorded which).

The CDR3 is CASSPLTGGAGELFF. V usage is TRBV7-2 and J usage is TRBJ2-2; checking the TCRdb D call of TRBD1 is not possible without DNA. The germline CDR1 and CDR2 sequences are SGHTA and FQGNSA. The CDR3 has 15 amino acids.